One sample yielded the 8 T cell receptor beta chains listed below, sequenced in a study of cytomegalovirus exposure and HLA in healthy donors. Using immunoSEQ multiplex PCR, the repertoire was profiled, and TCRdb retains in-frame clones only, with some absent. The table lists 150,000 to 200,000 clones, approximately 96% of them singletons. Sequencing used PBMCs. Source of these receptors: a woman aged 18-35 years in good health and CMV-seronegative.

This clone was picked up one time. V and J are TRBV5-4 and TRBJ2-5; D uncertain. The V end was cut by 0 bases, the J end by 0 bases, with 9 bases between. The CDR3 contains 15 residues. From germline, CDR1 is SGHNT and CDR2 YYREEE (reference sequence). CDR3 sequence (DNA): TGTGCCAGCAGCTTGGGGTGGCACGACCAAGAGACCCAGTACTTC. The encoded protein is CASSLGWHDQETQYF.

The chain joins TRBV29-1 to TRBJ1-2; no clear D. With 1 base removed from V and 1 base from J, the gap between germline ends came to 13 bases. CDR3 length: 15 residues. Germline V gene sequence: CDR1 SQVTM, CDR2 ANQGSEA. CDR3 region: CSVEGRNLINYGYTF. The CDR3 DNA sequence: TGCAGCGTTGAAGGGAGGAATCTGATTAACTATGGCTACACCTTC.

This rearrangement joins TRBV19 to TRBJ1-2; a weak D match, TRBD1 (6 bases). Deletions cut 3 bases from V and 0 bases from J, with 14 bases between. This CDR3 comprises 16 residues. Germline CDR1 reads LNHDA; CDR2 reads SQIVND (reference sequence). The CDR3 bases are TGTGCCAGTAGTATCCCCGGGACACCCTCTAACTATGGCTACACCTTC. Its protein product is CASSIPGTPSNYGYTF.

This chain uses TRBV5-1 with TRBJ1-2; perhaps TRBD1 as D (6 bases). Germline values: CDR1 SGHRS, CDR2 YFSETQ. The CDR3 spans 15 residues. V lost 4 bases and J lost 5, with 18 bases in between. The CDR3 spells CASSQDLERGYGYTF. The CDR3 DNA sequence: TGCGCCAGCAGCCAAGATCTAGAGAGGGGGTATGGCTACACCTTC.

This clone was found once. V is TRBV30 and J is TRBJ1-3, with 7 bases matching TRBD1. After removal of 5 bases from V and 0 bases from J, the junction contained 4 bases not matched to a gene. Germline CDR1 GTSNPN, CDR2 SVGIG (reference sequence). CDR3 size: 14 residues. The CDR3 sequence: CAWSPGGSGNTIYF. The DNA of the CDR3 is TGTGCCTGGTCCCCAGGGGGCTCTGGAAACACCATATATTTT.

The V and J genes are TRBV9 and TRBJ2-1; TRBD1 agrees at 7 bases. V was pared by 3 bases and J by 2 bases, with 2 bases of the junction left unmatched. Per the germline V gene, CDR1 is SGDLS and CDR2 is YYNGEE. The CDR3 has 14 residues. CDR3 amino acids: CASSGDRAYNEQFF. CDR3 bases: TGTGCCAGCAGCGGCGACAGGGCCTACAATGAGCAGTTCTTC.

CDR3: CASSKGLAGTETQYF. The CDR3 DNA reads as TGTGCCAGCAGCAAGGGACTAGCGGGGACGGAGACCCAGTACTTC. The V and J genes are TRBV5-6 and TRBJ2-5; 13 bases match TRBD2. In germline, CDR1 is SGHDT, CDR2 YYEEEE. This CDR3 region has 15 residues. Trimming took 4 bases from V and 5 from J; bases not matched to a gene: 5.

Of note for this clone: At one of its ends the junction is not consistent with the germline gene, which may arise from a read error. J is TRBJ2-7 and V is TRBV5-3; 12 bases fit TRBD2. TRBV5-3 is an ORF, and what it does is uncertain. The CDR3 consists of 18 residues. CDR3 region: CTRSLRRLAGGKYYEQYF. Written as DNA, the CDR3 is TGTACCAGAAGCTTGAGGCGGCTAGCGGGGGGGAAGTACTACGAGCAGTACTTC.